The present TCR beta chain was sequenced within a study of cytomegalovirus exposure and HLA in healthy donors. Study outcomes and limitations: An analysis was carried out at a later point. It showed that HLA-associated TCR beta chains were more clonally expanded than equally common non-associated chains. In a later analysis, a genetic analysis reported fewer productive-TCR N-insertions in an Asian-associated ancestry cluster than the cohort average.

Healthy bone marrow donors supplied every sample. A word on this clone: Its antigen remains unidentified.

V shed 3 bases and J 2 bases; nucleotides not matched to a gene: 8. CDR1 and CDR2 (germline): SGDLS, YYNGEE. The CDR3 spans 17 residues. Use of 60 Vbeta and 13 Jbeta primers characterized the PCR. Data came from immunoSEQ multiplex PCR; TCRdb stores just in-frame clones and leaves some out. The sample includes approximately 96,000 clones, around two thirds of them seen just once. The TCR comes from a male donor in good health and CMV-seronegative. The specimen was PBMCs. The J gene is TRBJ2-2, the V gene TRBV9, with 9 bases identical to TRBD1. The CDR3 protein is CASSGGQGRANTGELFF. The CDR3 nucleotides are TGTGCCAGCAGCGGGGGACAGGGACGAGCTAACACCGGGGAGCTGTTTTTT.